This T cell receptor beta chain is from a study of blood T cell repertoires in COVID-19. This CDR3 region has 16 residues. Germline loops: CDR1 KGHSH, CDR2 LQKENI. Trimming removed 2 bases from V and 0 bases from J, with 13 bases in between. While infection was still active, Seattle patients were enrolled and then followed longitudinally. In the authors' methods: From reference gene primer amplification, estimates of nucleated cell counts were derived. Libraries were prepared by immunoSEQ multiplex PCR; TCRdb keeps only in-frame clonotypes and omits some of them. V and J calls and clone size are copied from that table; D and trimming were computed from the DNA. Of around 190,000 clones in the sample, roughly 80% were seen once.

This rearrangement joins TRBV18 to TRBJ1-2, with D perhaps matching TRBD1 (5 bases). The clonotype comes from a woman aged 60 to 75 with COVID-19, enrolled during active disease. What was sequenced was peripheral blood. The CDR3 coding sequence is TGTGCCAGCTCACCATTGACAGTTAATACTAACTATGGCTACACCTTC. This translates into CASSPLTVNTNYGYTF.